The rows below give T cell receptor beta chains drawn from one sample of a study of T cell repertoires in cytomegalovirus infection. These receptors lack a known antigen. MiXCR, run by TCRdb on the reads, gives a single entry per CDR3 protein. The data hold 550,000 to 850,000 distinct CDR3 sequences, with about 30% observed a single time. The sequencing used cultured PBMCs, collected from culture after CMV antigen stimulation. All receptors derive from a human donor in good health (CMV status not recorded). Some clones in this sample may be carry-over from other donors' samples. Both conserved end residues are part of each CDR3. Fields, in order: V gene, CDR3 length, J gene, clone size, D gene, CDR3 protein, CDR3 DNA. D genes are given only for firm matches. A clone size is listed for some rows: how often the clone was seen (once, few, many), or a class if it is expanded.

v_gene: TRBV7-9; len: 16; j_gene: TRBJ2-2; abundance: few; d_gene: TRBD2; CDR3aa: CASRRTSGANTGELFF; CDR3nt: TGTGCCAGCAGGCGGACTAGCGGGGCGAACACCGGGGAGCTGTTTTTT
v_gene: TRBV7-2; len: 16; j_gene: TRBJ2-2; abundance: NA; d_gene: TRBD2; CDR3aa: CAIGRLAGGGTGELFF; CDR3nt: TGTGCTATCGGCCGTCTAGCGGGAGGAGGGACCGGGGAGCTGTTTTTT
v_gene: TRBV5-4; len: 14; j_gene: TRBJ1-2; abundance: few; d_gene: NA; CDR3aa: CASSPFGVGYGYTF; CDR3nt: TGTGCCAGCAGCCCATTCGGGGTAGGATATGGCTACACCTTC
v_gene: TRBV20-1; len: 13; j_gene: TRBJ1-4; abundance: NA; d_gene: NA; CDR3aa: CSARAYYSPNLFF; CDR3nt: TGCAGTGCTAGAGCCTATTACAGCCCCAATCTGTTTTTT
v_gene: TRBV20-1; len: 14; j_gene: TRBJ2-5; abundance: NA; d_gene: TRBD2; CDR3aa: CSALRASGQETQYF; CDR3nt: TGCAGTGCTCTCCGGGCTAGCGGCCAAGAGACCCAGTACTTC
v_gene: TRBV19; len: 14; j_gene: TRBJ2-1; abundance: NA; d_gene: TRBD2; CDR3aa: CASSIWTSPDEQFF; CDR3nt: TGTGCCAGTAGTATATGGACTAGCCCAGATGAGCAGTTCTTC
v_gene: TRBV5-1; len: 15; j_gene: TRBJ1-2; abundance: few; d_gene: TRBD1; CDR3aa: CASSLFQGAVGGYTF; CDR3nt: TGCGCCAGCAGCTTGTTCCAGGGGGCTGTGGGAGGCTACACCTTC
v_gene: TRBV7-2; len: 15; j_gene: TRBJ2-7; abundance: NA; d_gene: NA; CDR3aa: CARSLSVTGTYEQYF; CDR3nt: TGTGCCCGCAGCTTATCCGTGACAGGAACCTACGAGCAGTACTTC
v_gene: TRBV6-2/TRBV6-3; len: 15; j_gene: TRBJ2-1; abundance: NA; d_gene: NA; CDR3aa: CASRFGGNSNREQFF; CDR3nt: TGTGCCAGCAGGTTCGGCGGCAACTCCAATCGTGAGCAGTTCTTC
v_gene: TRBV20-1; len: 14; j_gene: TRBJ2-7; abundance: NA; d_gene: NA; CDR3aa: CSARKYTPNDEQYF; CDR3nt: TGCAGTGCTAGAAAGTATACCCCTAACGACGAGCAGTACTTC
v_gene: TRBV7-8; len: 14; j_gene: TRBJ1-2; abundance: few; d_gene: TRBD1; CDR3aa: CASSSDRERYGYTF; CDR3nt: TGTGCCAGCAGCTCGGACAGGGAGAGGTATGGCTACACCTTC
v_gene: TRBV7-2; len: 13; j_gene: TRBJ1-2; abundance: many; d_gene: NA; CDR3aa: CASSFDVSYGYTF; CDR3nt: TGTGCCAGCAGCTTTGACGTCTCCTATGGCTACACCTTC
v_gene: TRBV12-3/TRBV12-4; len: 16; j_gene: TRBJ1-6; abundance: NA; d_gene: TRBD1; CDR3aa: CASSHRIGQGRSPLHF; CDR3nt: TGTGCCAGCAGCCACAGGATTGGACAGGGGCGTTCACCCCTCCACTTT
v_gene: TRBV12-3/TRBV12-4; len: 18; j_gene: TRBJ2-3; abundance: NA; d_gene: TRBD2; CDR3aa: CASSPGAGETFLTDTQYF; CDR3nt: TGTGCCAGCAGTCCTGGGGCGGGAGAGACGTTTCTGACAGATACGCAGTATTTT
v_gene: TRBV7-2; len: 16; j_gene: TRBJ1-2; abundance: many; d_gene: NA; CDR3aa: CASSPVVGISNYGYTF; CDR3nt: TGTGCCAGCAGCCCTGTCGTGGGGATATCTAACTATGGCTACACCTTC
v_gene: TRBV2; len: 17; j_gene: TRBJ2-1; abundance: NA; d_gene: NA; CDR3aa: CASRQSGSYYSYNEQFF; CDR3nt: TGTGCCAGCAGGCAGAGTGGGTCATACTACTCCTACAATGAGCAGTTCTTC
v_gene: TRBV7-2; len: 17; j_gene: TRBJ2-2; abundance: many; d_gene: NA; CDR3aa: CASSTGGLGGPTGELFF; CDR3nt: TGTGCCAGCAGCACCGGAGGTCTCGGGGGGCCCACCGGGGAGCTGTTTTTT
v_gene: TRBV6-6; len: 15; j_gene: TRBJ1-1; abundance: few; d_gene: NA; CDR3aa: CASSSSTTGGTEAFF; CDR3nt: TGTGCCAGCAGTTCCTCTACGACCGGTGGCACTGAAGCTTTCTTT
v_gene: TRBV7-2; len: 16; j_gene: TRBJ1-3; abundance: many; d_gene: TRBD1; CDR3aa: CASSSRQGSIGNTIYF; CDR3nt: TGTGCCAGCAGCTCACGACAGGGGAGTATTGGAAACACCATATATTTT
v_gene: TRBV6-2/TRBV6-3; len: 14; j_gene: TRBJ2-7; abundance: NA; d_gene: TRBD2; CDR3aa: CASVTSGSNYEQYF; CDR3nt: TGTGCCAGCGTGACTAGCGGGTCAAACTACGAGCAGTACTTC
v_gene: TRBV7-4; len: 12; j_gene: TRBJ2-1; abundance: NA; d_gene: NA; CDR3aa: CASSPPVNEQFF; CDR3nt: TGTGCCAGCAGCCCCCCCGTGAATGAGCAGTTCTTC
v_gene: TRBV29-1; len: 13; j_gene: TRBJ1-1; abundance: few; d_gene: NA; CDR3aa: CSVMGRMNTEAFF; CDR3nt: TGCAGCGTTATGGGACGGATGAACACTGAAGCTTTCTTT
v_gene: TRBV20-1; len: 14; j_gene: TRBJ1-2; abundance: NA; d_gene: NA; CDR3aa: CSARDTGANYGYTF; CDR3nt: TGCAGTGCTAGAGATACAGGAGCTAACTATGGCTACACCTTC
v_gene: TRBV18; len: 15; j_gene: TRBJ1-5; abundance: few; d_gene: NA; CDR3aa: CASSPAGDSNQPQHF; CDR3nt: TGTGCCAGCTCACCTGCCGGGGATAGCAATCAGCCCCAGCATTTT
v_gene: TRBV7-9; len: 13; j_gene: TRBJ1-3; abundance: NA; d_gene: NA; CDR3aa: CASSLAGVNTIYF; CDR3nt: TGTGCCAGCAGCTTAGCAGGGGTAAACACCATATATTTT
v_gene: TRBV7-8; len: 14; j_gene: TRBJ1-4; abundance: few; d_gene: NA; CDR3aa: CASSYTGRGEKLFF; CDR3nt: TGTGCCAGCAGCTACACGGGCCGGGGTGAAAAACTGTTTTTT
v_gene: TRBV12-3/TRBV12-4; len: 15; j_gene: TRBJ2-7; abundance: NA; d_gene: TRBD2; CDR3aa: CASISSQRDFHEQYF; CDR3nt: TGTGCCAGCATCTCTTCCCAGCGGGACTTCCACGAGCAGTACTTC
v_gene: TRBV5-6; len: 17; j_gene: TRBJ2-1; abundance: NA; d_gene: TRBD2; CDR3aa: CASSWKEGLAGVVEQFF; CDR3nt: TGTGCCAGCAGCTGGAAGGAGGGACTAGCGGGAGTGGTTGAGCAGTTCTTC
v_gene: TRBV7-9; len: 14; j_gene: TRBJ2-7; abundance: NA; d_gene: NA; CDR3aa: CASSTGEASIEQYF; CDR3nt: TGTGCCAGCTCTACCGGGGAGGCCTCGATCGAGCAGTACTTC
v_gene: TRBV7-2; len: 13; j_gene: TRBJ2-1; abundance: many; d_gene: NA; CDR3aa: CASSFSSRGEQFF; CDR3nt: TGTGCCAGCAGCTTCAGTAGCAGGGGTGAGCAGTTCTTC
v_gene: TRBV6-6; len: 15; j_gene: TRBJ2-7; abundance: NA; d_gene: NA; CDR3aa: CASSYLAGDSYEQYF; CDR3nt: TGTGCCAGCAGTTACTTAGCAGGGGATTCCTACGAGCAGTACTTC
v_gene: TRBV18; len: 15; j_gene: TRBJ2-7; abundance: few; d_gene: NA; CDR3aa: CASSPGTAISYEQYF; CDR3nt: TGTGCCAGCTCACCGGGGACTGCGATCTCCTACGAGCAGTACTTC
v_gene: TRBV6-1; len: 11; j_gene: TRBJ1-6; abundance: NA; d_gene: NA; CDR3aa: CASSPGSPLHF; CDR3nt: TGTGCCAGCAGCCCGGGGTCACCCCTCCACTTT
v_gene: TRBV29-1; len: 14; j_gene: TRBJ1-1; abundance: NA; d_gene: TRBD1; CDR3aa: CSVARTGRGTEAFF; CDR3nt: TGCAGCGTTGCTAGGACAGGGAGGGGGACTGAAGCTTTCTTT
v_gene: TRBV6-8; len: 16; j_gene: TRBJ2-1; abundance: NA; d_gene: TRBD2; CDR3aa: CASSSLTSGGANEQFF; CDR3nt: TGTGCCAGCAGTTCCCTGACTAGCGGGGGGGCCAATGAGCAGTTCTTC
v_gene: TRBV7-2; len: 15; j_gene: TRBJ2-3; abundance: NA; d_gene: NA; CDR3aa: CASTYRGGAGDTQYF; CDR3nt: TGTGCCAGCACCTACAGGGGGGGGGCCGGAGATACGCAGTATTTT
v_gene: TRBV4-1; len: 16; j_gene: TRBJ2-7; abundance: NA; d_gene: NA; CDR3aa: CASSQEEVGGTYEQYF; CDR3nt: TGCGCCAGCAGCCAAGAGGAGGTAGGGGGGACCTACGAGCAGTACTTC
v_gene: TRBV7-2; len: 16; j_gene: TRBJ2-6; abundance: few; d_gene: TRBD1; CDR3aa: CASSRTGGSGANVLTF; CDR3nt: TGTGCCAGCAGCAGGACAGGGGGTAGTGGGGCCAACGTCCTGACTTTC
v_gene: TRBV7-2; len: 13; j_gene: TRBJ2-3; abundance: many; d_gene: NA; CDR3aa: CASSFPAVDTQYF; CDR3nt: TGTGCCAGCAGCTTCCCAGCGGTTGATACGCAGTATTTT
v_gene: TRBV12-3/TRBV12-4; len: 16; j_gene: TRBJ2-7; abundance: NA; d_gene: NA; CDR3aa: CASSQGLPDLGYEQYF; CDR3nt: TGTGCCAGCAGCCAGGGACTCCCCGACCTTGGATACGAGCAGTACTTC
v_gene: TRBV6-6; len: 12; j_gene: TRBJ2-1; abundance: NA; d_gene: NA; CDR3aa: CASRVDRNIQFF; CDR3nt: TGTGCCAGCAGGGTAGACAGAAACATACAGTTCTTC
v_gene: TRBV6-5; len: 15; j_gene: TRBJ2-3; abundance: few; d_gene: NA; CDR3aa: CASSYLPASTDTQYF; CDR3nt: TGTGCCAGCAGTTACCTACCCGCCAGCACAGATACGCAGTATTTT
v_gene: TRBV19; len: 15; j_gene: TRBJ1-2; abundance: NA; d_gene: TRBD1; CDR3aa: CASSIVTGGPYGYTF; CDR3nt: TGTGCCAGTAGTATTGTGACAGGGGGCCCCTATGGCTACACCTTC
v_gene: TRBV2; len: 15; j_gene: TRBJ1-5; abundance: NA; d_gene: NA; CDR3aa: CASSEGGYSNQPQHF; CDR3nt: TGTGCCAGCAGCGAAGGCGGCTATAGCAATCAGCCCCAGCATTTT
v_gene: TRBV2; len: 13; j_gene: TRBJ1-1; abundance: once; d_gene: NA; CDR3aa: CASRPDSEEGAFF; CDR3nt: TGTGCCAGCAGGCCGGACAGTGAGGAGGGAGCTTTCTTT
v_gene: TRBV7-9; len: 16; j_gene: TRBJ2-7; abundance: NA; d_gene: NA; CDR3aa: CASSRSGPYGLREQYF; CDR3nt: TGTGCCAGCAGCCGCTCGGGACCTTATGGACTTCGCGAGCAGTACTTC
v_gene: TRBV12-3/TRBV12-4; len: 14; j_gene: TRBJ1-2; abundance: NA; d_gene: TRBD1; CDR3aa: CASTPGQGDYGYTF; CDR3nt: TGTGCCAGCACTCCTGGACAGGGGGACTATGGCTACACCTTC
v_gene: TRBV20-1; len: 14; j_gene: TRBJ2-3; abundance: NA; d_gene: TRBD2; CDR3aa: CSAALAVGTDTQYF; CDR3nt: TGCAGTGCAGCCCTAGCGGTGGGAACAGATACGCAGTATTTT
v_gene: TRBV7-6; len: 13; j_gene: TRBJ2-7; abundance: NA; d_gene: NA; CDR3aa: CASSPPGAGEQYF; CDR3nt: TGTGCCAGCAGCCCCCCTGGGGCTGGCGAGCAGTACTTC
v_gene: TRBV5-6; len: 14; j_gene: TRBJ1-2; abundance: NA; d_gene: NA; CDR3aa: CASSLWQGNYGYTF; CDR3nt: TGTGCCAGCAGCTTGTGGCAGGGGAACTATGGCTACACCTTC
v_gene: TRBV18; len: 13; j_gene: TRBJ1-4; abundance: NA; d_gene: NA; CDR3aa: CASSLYDREKLFF; CDR3nt: TGTGCCAGCTCCCTGTACGACCGTGAAAAACTGTTTTTT